The 19 T cell receptor beta chains listed next were all sequenced from one sample in a study of graft-versus-host responses after intestinal transplantation. The antigens these receptors bind are not known. Sequenced by immunoSEQ multiplex PCR; TCRdb stores in-frame clones only, minus some. The sample has about 93,000 clones, approximately 95% seen once; the top ten hold 0.49%. Sequenced here: unstimulated CD8+ T cells sorted from spleen or lymph node cells, sampled before intestinal transplant. The origin of the receptors is a human donor who received an intestinal transplant.

This chain uses TRBV5-1 with TRBJ1-5, with D perhaps TRBD1 (5 bases). V was pared by 1 base and J by 6 bases, with 8 bases between. Germline V CDR1 and CDR2: SGHRS, YFSETQ. This CDR3 has 13 residues. CDR3 DNA sequence: TGCGCCAGCAGCTTGCGGGGGAGTCAGCCCCAGCATTTT. Its translation is CASSLRGSQPQHF.

The gene calls are TRBV27 and TRBJ1-2, with 9 positions matching TRBD1. Germline V gives CDR1 MNHEY, CDR2 SMNVEV (reference sequence). This CDR3 is built from 16 residues. The V and J ends lost 0 bases and 2 bases, in that order; junction bases with no gene match: 4. As DNA, the CDR3 is TGTGCCAGCAGTTTATCGAGACAGGGGGGGAACTATGGCTACACCTTC. Its protein product is CASSLSRQGGNYGYTF.

With regard to this clone: The same CDR3 can be traced to other DNA sequences in this sample. The J gene is TRBJ2-7, the V gene TRBV19, with 10 bases fitting TRBD1. The trim removed 4 bases at V and 4 bases at J, leaving 4 bases unmatched. Germline-derived CDR1 and CDR2 are LNHDA and SQIVND (reference sequence). The CDR3 length is 14 residues. CDR3 coding DNA: TGTGCCAGTAGTACCGGGACAGGGGCATACGAGCAGTACTTC. This sequence encodes CASSTGTGAYEQYF. The full variable domain, in which reference TRBV19 and TRBJ2-7 provide the parts outside the CDR3, is DGGITQSPKYLFRKEGQNVTLSCEQNLNHDAMYWYRQDPGQGLRLIYYSQIVNDFQKGDIAEGYSVSREKKESFPLTVTSAQKNPTAFYLCASSTGTGAYEQYFGPGTRLTVT.

The chain carries TRBV5-1 and TRBJ2-5; 10 bases match TRBD2. The germline gives CDR1 SGHRS, CDR2 YFSETQ. This CDR3 spans 16 amino acids. The ends lost 0 bases at V and 2 bases at J; junction bases unmatched: 4. The CDR3 DNA reads as TGCGCCAGCAGCTTGGAAGCGGGGGGGCCGCAAGAGACCCAGTACTTC. The encoded protein is CASSLEAGGPQETQYF.

This clone was seen a handful of times. This sequence joins TRBV20-1 and TRBJ2-7; no clear D gene. Germline CDR1 reads DFQATT; CDR2 reads SNEGSKA (reference sequence). CDR3 size: 11 residues. The V and J ends lost 6 bases and 3 bases respectively, with 9 bases between them. The DNA of the CDR3 is TGCAGTGCAAACCTAGGCTACGAGCAGTACTTC. It translates to CSANLGYEQYF.

This chain joins TRBV12-5 and TRBJ1-5, with 7 bases fitting TRBD1. CDR1 and CDR2 from the germline V gene are LGHNT and FRNRAP. Unmatched junction bases numbered 14, after V lost 2 bases and J lost 1 base. This CDR3 is 19 amino acids long. The CDR3 loop is CASGLIVLTGSGSNQPQHF. CDR3 sequence (DNA): TGTGCTAGTGGTTTGATAGTACTGACAGGGTCTGGAAGCAATCAGCCCCAGCATTTT.

This chain links TRBV19 with TRBJ2-7, with a tentative D call TRBD2 (6 bases). The CDR3 runs to 13 residues. The V and J ends lost 5 bases and 6 bases respectively, with 14 bases between them. Germline V gives CDR1 LNHDA, CDR2 SQIVND (reference sequence). The CDR3 region has the DNA TGTGCCAGTAGTTTCGACTGGGGGGTCGAGCAGTACTTC. Its protein is CASSFDWGVEQYF.

The V and J genes are TRBV6-4 and TRBJ2-1, with TRBD1 as a possible D gene (6 bases). Germline CDR1 reads MRHNA; CDR2 reads SNTAGT. This CDR3 comprises 16 residues. V gave up 5 bases and J gave up 8 bases, with 22 bases separating them. DNA for the CDR3: TGTGCCAGCAGTAGCATTCAGGGGTTTAGTAGAGATGAGCAGTTCTTC. This encodes CASSSIQGFSRDEQFF.

This clone was seen only a few times. The chain employs TRBV2 and TRBJ2-7; no clear D. V dropped 6 bases and J dropped 0 bases, with 15 bases sitting between them. In germline, CDR1 is SNHLY, CDR2 FYNNEI. The CDR3 runs to 15 residues. In DNA, the CDR3 is TGTGCCAGCAGCCGCCCCCTAGGCACCTCCTACGAGCAGTACTTC. Translating gives CASSRPLGTSYEQYF.

The chain employs TRBV25-1 and TRBJ2-3; D is uncertain. V lost 2 bases and J 7 bases, leaving 7 bases between the germline ends. The germline gives CDR1 MGHDK, CDR2 SYGVNS. The CDR3 extends over 12 amino acids. The DNA of the CDR3 is TGTGCCAGCAGTGAAGTCGTTAATACGCAGTATTTT. Translation: CASSEVVNTQYF. The full variable domain, rest sourced from reference TRBV25-1 and TRBJ2-3, is EADIYQTPRYLVIGTGKKITLECSQTMGHDKMYWYQQDPGMELHLIHYSYGVNSTEKGDLSSESTVSRIRTEHFPLTLESARPSHTSQYLCASSEVVNTQYFGPGTRLTVL.

V and J are TRBV19 and TRBJ2-1, with 11 bases identical to TRBD2. The germline V gene encodes CDR1 LNHDA and CDR2 SQIVND (reference sequence). This CDR3 contains 18 residues. V shed 5 bases, J shed 1 base, and the junction held 10 bases outside the gene matches. CDR3 bases: TGTGCCAGTAGTTGGGGACTAGCGGAAATCCAATCCTACAATGAGCAGTTCTTC. Residues: CASSWGLAEIQSYNEQFF.

The chain is built from TRBV4-3 and TRBJ1-2, with 8 bases that match TRBD1. The junction had 2 bases not matched to a gene; V was cut back by 4 bases and J by 4 bases. CDR1 and CDR2 (germline): LGHNA, YSLEER. The CDR3 runs to 13 residues. The CDR3 is CASSPGQGYGYTF. The CDR3 nucleotides read TGCGCCAGCAGCCCCGGACAGGGCTATGGCTACACCTTC.

The count of this clone is one. The chain links TRBV13 to TRBJ2-2, with 11 bases identical to TRBD1. Trimming took 4 bases from V and 4 from J; bases not matched to a gene: 5. CDR1 is PRHDT, CDR2 FYEKMQ, per germline (reference sequence). This CDR3 contains 16 residues. CDR3 bases: TGTGCCAGCAGCTCCGGACAGGGGGCGATCACCGGGGAGCTGTTTTTT. This encodes CASSSGQGAITGELFF.

J is TRBJ2-1 and V is TRBV4-1, with 7 bases fitting TRBD1. CDR1 and CDR2 from the germline V gene are MGHRA and YSYEKL. This CDR3 is 15 amino acids long. The junction had 1 base not matched to a gene; V was cut back by 1 base and J by 1 base. CDR3 in amino acids: CASSQAGQSYNEQFF. The DNA of the CDR3 is TGCGCCAGCAGCCAAGCGGGACAGTCCTACAATGAGCAGTTCTTC.

The rearrangement joins TRBV5-6 to TRBJ1-1; a weak D match, TRBD1 (6 bases). From germline, CDR1 is SGHDT and CDR2 YYEEEE. V lost 5 bases, J lost 1 base, and 9 bases lay in between. The CDR3 loop spans 13 amino acids. CDR3 sequence (DNA): TGTGCCAGCAGAGACAGGTGGAACACTGAAGCTTTCTTT. Amino acid sequence: CASRDRWNTEAFF.

V usage is TRBV7-6 and J usage is TRBJ1-6, with unresolved D. Germline V gene data show CDR1 as SGHVS and CDR2 as FNYEAQ. This CDR3 is built from 15 residues. Trimming shortened V by 1 base and J by 8 bases, and 12 bases separated the two germline ends. The CDR3: CASSLGGIKDSPLHF. For the CDR3, the DNA is TGTGCCAGCAGCTTAGGAGGCATAAAGGATTCACCCCTCCACTTT.

This chain connects TRBV7-9 to TRBJ1-2; D gene ambiguous. Trimming cost V 4 bases and J 2 bases, with 8 bases left between them. Germline V lookup: CDR1 SEHNR, CDR2 FQNEAQ (reference sequence). The CDR3 totals 13 residues. The CDR3 spells CASSSGLNYGYTF. As DNA, the CDR3 is TGTGCCAGCAGCTCAGGTCTAAACTATGGCTACACCTTC.

The gene calls are TRBV5-1 and TRBJ2-1; 8 bases line up with TRBD2. CDR3 size: 16 residues. V lost 1 base to trimming and J lost 0 bases; unmatched junction nucleotides: 3. Germline V gene lookup returns CDR1 SGHRS and CDR2 YFSETQ. CDR3 sequence reads: CASSLYAGGSYNEQFF. CDR3 sequence (DNA): TGCGCCAGCAGCTTGTATGCGGGAGGCTCCTACAATGAGCAGTTCTTC.

This chain links TRBV30 with TRBJ1-1; TRBD1 might be the D (5 bases). The length of the CDR3 is 13 residues. In germline, CDR1 is GTSNPN, CDR2 SVGIG (reference sequence). Trimming cost V 4 bases and J 1 base, with 10 bases left between them. CDR3 DNA sequence: TGTGCCTGGAAAGTACAGGAGAACACTGAAGCTTTCTTT. Amino acids: CAWKVQENTEAFF.